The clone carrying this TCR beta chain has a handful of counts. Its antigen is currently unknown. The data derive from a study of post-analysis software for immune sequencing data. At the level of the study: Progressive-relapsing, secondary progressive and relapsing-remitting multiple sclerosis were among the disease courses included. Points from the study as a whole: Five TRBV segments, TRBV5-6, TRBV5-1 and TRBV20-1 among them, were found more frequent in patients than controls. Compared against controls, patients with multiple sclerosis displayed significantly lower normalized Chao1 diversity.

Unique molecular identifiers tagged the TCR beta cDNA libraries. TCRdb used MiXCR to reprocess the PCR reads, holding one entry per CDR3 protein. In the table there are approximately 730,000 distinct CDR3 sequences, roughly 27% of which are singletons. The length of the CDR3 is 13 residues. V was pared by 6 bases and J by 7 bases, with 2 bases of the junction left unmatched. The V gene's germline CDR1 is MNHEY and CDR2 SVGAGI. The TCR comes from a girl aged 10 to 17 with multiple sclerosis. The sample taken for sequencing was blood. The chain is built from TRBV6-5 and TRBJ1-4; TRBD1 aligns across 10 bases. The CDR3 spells CASSGDRGEKLFF. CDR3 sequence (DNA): TGTGCCAGCAGCGGGGACAGGGGTGAAAAACTGTTTTTT.